This section outlines one T cell receptor beta chain sequence together with its context. The antigen is undetermined. Some clones are missing from TCRdb's copy, which holds only in-frame ones; the method was immunoSEQ multiplex PCR. The sample has over a million clones, 95% to 97% seen once. Trimming left V 0 bases short and J 3 bases short, with 12 bases between. The CDR3 has 15 residues. Only Caucasian adults living in Nashville, Tennessee served as donors. A CD45RA+ naive subset and a CD45RA-negative memory subset were split from CD4+ cells. The source of the sample is a study of shared clonotypes between healthy human individuals. Study-level findings and limits: Genetic and exposure-history diversity was limited by the few donors.

The sequence came from a man aged 30 to 45 in good health. The sample was naive CD4+ T cells sorted from blood. The subset: CD45RA+ positively selected. The V gene is TRBV23-1, the J gene TRBJ2-7; D is perhaps TRBD2 (5 bases). TRBV23-1 is known as an ORF, though its function is uncertain. The CDR3 bases are TGCGCCAGCAGTCAATCGTGGGAGACGGGCTACGAGCAGTACTTC. It codes for CASSQSWETGYEQYF.